The TCR beta chain under discussion was sequenced for a study of blood T cell repertoires in COVID-19. The wider study: COVID-19 samples collected from the United States, Italy and Spain covered acute and convalescent phases. PBMCs, B-cell-depleted T cells, or T cells were the source of the cDNA or gDNA that made up the material.

Original analysis: Scientists estimated how many nucleated cells there were by amplifying reference gene primers. The table came from immunoSEQ multiplex PCR; TCRdb's copy has only in-frame clones and leaves some out. The D gene and trimming were derived from the DNA, and the V and J assignments and clone size from that table. The sample lists tens of thousands of clones, approximately 80% occurring once. V dropped 3 bases and J dropped 4 bases, with 12 bases sitting between them. This CDR3 contains 14 residues. Per the germline V gene, CDR1 is MNHEY and CDR2 is SVGAGI. Sequencing was done on a sample of peripheral blood. This sequence joins TRBV6-5 and TRBJ1-1; D is unresolved. The sequence was obtained from a man in his sixties with acute or convalescent COVID-19. The chain's CDR3 is CASSYGRGSTEAFF. In nucleotides, the CDR3 is TGTGCCAGCAGTTATGGCCGCGGCAGCACTGAAGCTTTCTTT.